This T cell receptor beta chain appears in the sequencing data of a study of blood T cells in healthy people across ages. Whole-study context: Roughly one uniquely barcoded beta molecule per two T cells was captured.

Germline lookup yields CDR1 MNHEY and CDR2 SVGAGI. The J segment lost 3 bases and the V segment lost 1 base, leaving 4 bases of the junction unmatched. The CDR3 loop spans 16 amino acids. Through a sample-barcoded 5' primer and a J-beta primer mix, a second PCR was run for 7 to 11 cycles. TCRdb fed the 5' RACE reads into MiXCR, producing one record per CDR3 protein. Among under 800,000 distinct CDR3 sequences, roughly 43% were seen once, and the ten largest hold 20% to 25%. The rearrangement joins TRBV6-5 to TRBJ2-2; 8 nucleotides match TRBD2. The clonotype comes from a woman between 55 and 75 years old in good health. Sequenced input: blood. This chain's CDR3 is CASSYYTSGYTGELFF. The CDR3 DNA reads as TGTGCCAGCAGTTACTATACTAGCGGATACACCGGGGAGCTGTTTTTT.